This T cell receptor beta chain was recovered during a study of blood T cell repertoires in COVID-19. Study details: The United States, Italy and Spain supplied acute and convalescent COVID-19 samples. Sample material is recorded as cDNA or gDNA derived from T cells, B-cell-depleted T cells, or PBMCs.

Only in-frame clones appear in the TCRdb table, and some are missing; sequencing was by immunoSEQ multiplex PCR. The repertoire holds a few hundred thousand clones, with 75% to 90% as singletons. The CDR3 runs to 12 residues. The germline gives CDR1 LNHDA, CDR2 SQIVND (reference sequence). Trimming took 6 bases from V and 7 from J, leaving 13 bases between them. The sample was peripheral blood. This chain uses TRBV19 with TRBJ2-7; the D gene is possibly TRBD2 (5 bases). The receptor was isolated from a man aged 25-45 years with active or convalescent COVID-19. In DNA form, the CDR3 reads TGTGCCAGTAGATCCGGGGTCGGGGAGCAGTACTTC. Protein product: CASRSGVGEQYF. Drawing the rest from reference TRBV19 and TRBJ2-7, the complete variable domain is DGGITQSPKYLFRKEGQNVTLSCEQNLNHDAMYWYRQDPGQGLRLIYYSQIVNDFQKGDIAEGYSVSREKKESFPLTVTSAQKNPTAFYLCASRSGVGEQYFGPGTRLTVT.